These T cell receptor beta chains were read from a single sample in a study of cytomegalovirus exposure and HLA in healthy donors. Sequencing was performed with immunoSEQ multiplex PCR; in TCRdb, only in-frame clones are kept and a portion is missing. The data contain approximately 280,000 clones, 70% to 90% of them singletons. Sequences were obtained from PBMCs. The receptors come from a woman aged 18-30 years in good health and CMV-seronegative. The CDR3 runs from the conserved cysteine through the conserved F or W. Each record gives: D gene, V gene, J gene, clone size, CDR3 protein, CDR3 DNA. A D gene is named only where the DNA matches it firmly. Some rows mark clone size as missing; the rest say once, few, many or name a class of expanded clone.

.,TRBV6-6,TRBJ1-1,.,CASTDRIWTEAFF,TGTGCCAGCACCGACAGGATTTGGACTGAAGCTTTCTTT
TRBD1,TRBV10-3,TRBJ1-1,.,CAITGTGGNTEAFF,TGTGCCATCACCGGGACAGGGGGCAACACTGAAGCTTTCTTT
TRBD1,TRBV19,TRBJ2-7,.,CASSIRTGTTYEQYF,TGTGCCAGTAGTATCCGGACAGGGACCACCTACGAGCAGTACTTC
.,TRBV10-2,TRBJ1-1,.,CASSERGGGTEAFF,TGCGCCAGCAGTGAGAGGGGGGGTGGGACTGAAGCTTTCTTT
TRBD2,TRBV9,TRBJ2-7,.,CASSVGGREREQYF,TGTGCCAGCAGCGTAGGAGGGAGGGAGCGGGAGCAGTACTTC
.,TRBV7-9,TRBJ2-3,once,CASRLGVTQYF,TGTGCCAGCAGACTAGGAGTTACGCAGTATTTT
.,TRBV30,TRBJ2-3,.,CAWTPNGVQDTQYF,TGTGCCTGGACCCCTAACGGGGTTCAAGATACGCAGTATTTT
TRBD1,TRBV6-5,TRBJ2-7,.,CASSKRDRGTYEQYF,TGTGCCAGCAGCAAGAGGGACAGGGGCACCTACGAGCAGTACTTC
.,TRBV6-5,TRBJ2-3,.,CASSLRGTDTQYF,TGTGCCAGCAGTTTGAGGGGCACAGATACGCAGTATTTT
.,TRBV10-2,TRBJ2-3,once,CASSELGADTQYF,TGCGCCAGCAGTGAGTTGGGAGCCGATACGCAGTATTTT
TRBD1,TRBV5-1,TRBJ2-7,.,CASSFRDREDEQYF,TGCGCCAGCAGCTTCCGGGACAGGGAGGACGAGCAGTACTTC
TRBD1,TRBV6-1,TRBJ2-1,.,CASSDRDRGPQFF,TGTGCCAGCAGTGATCGGGACAGGGGCCCGCAGTTCTTC
.,TRBV27,TRBJ1-5,.,CASSFGQGNSNQPQHF,TGTGCCAGCAGTTTCGGACAAGGGAATAGCAATCAGCCCCAGCATTTT
TRBD1,TRBV27,TRBJ2-7,.,CASSRRGQYEQYF,TGTGCCAGCAGTCGCAGGGGGCAATACGAGCAGTACTTC
.,TRBV13,TRBJ2-2,.,CASSYVRYTGELFF,TGTGCCAGCAGCTATGTCAGATACACCGGGGAGCTGTTTTTT
TRBD1,TRBV5-4,TRBJ1-2,few,CASSWPDREGRYTF,TGTGCCAGCAGCTGGCCGGACAGGGAAGGAAGGTACACCTTC
TRBD2,TRBV25-1,TRBJ2-4,.,CASSEWGSGGGNIQYF,TGTGCCAGCAGTGAATGGGGTAGCGGGGGAGGGAACATTCAGTACTTC
.,TRBV2,TRBJ1-4,.,CASNTGRGKANEKLFF,TGTGCCAGCAATACTGGAAGGGGCAAAGCTAATGAAAAACTGTTTTTT
TRBD2,TRBV19,TRBJ2-7,.,CASSIGLLAGAPYEQYF,TGTGCCAGTAGTATAGGGCTACTAGCGGGGGCCCCCTACGAGCAGTACTTC
TRBD1,TRBV4-2,TRBJ1-5,.,CASSPRTGPNQPQHF,TGTGCCAGCAGCCCAAGGACAGGACCCAATCAGCCCCAGCATTTT
.,TRBV5-1,TRBJ2-2,.,CASSAYLNTGELFF,TGCGCCAGCAGCGCTTACCTAAACACCGGGGAGCTGTTTTTT
TRBD1,TRBV7-2,TRBJ1-5,.,CASSVTGVRNQPQHF,TGTGCCAGCAGCGTGACAGGGGTAAGGAATCAGCCCCAGCATTTT
.,TRBV4-1,TRBJ2-2,.,CASSQPEQTNTGELFF,TGCGCCAGCAGCCAACCTGAACAGACGAACACCGGGGAGCTGTTTTTT
.,TRBV30,TRBJ1-1,.,CAWGFTGRTEAFF,TGTGCCTGGGGATTCACAGGGCGCACTGAAGCTTTCTTT
.,TRBV21-1,TRBJ2-1,.,CASSKVSSGADNEQFF,TGTGCCAGCAGCAAGGTGAGTAGCGGGGCGGACAATGAGCAGTTCTTC
TRBD2,TRBV4-1,TRBJ2-5,.,CASSLGLAGVETQYF,TGCGCCAGCAGCCTGGGACTAGCGGGGGTGGAGACCCAGTACTTC
TRBD1,TRBV6-6,TRBJ1-4,.,CASSLQGANEKLFF,TGTGCCAGCAGTTTACAGGGGGCGAATGAAAAACTGTTTTTT
TRBD1,TRBV7-2,TRBJ2-7,.,CASSSQPGQRYYEQYF,TGTGCCAGCAGCTCCCAGCCGGGACAGAGATACTACGAGCAGTACTTC
TRBD2,TRBV7-7,TRBJ2-1,.,CASSLTSGSNEQFF,TGTGCCAGCAGCTTAACTAGCGGGAGCAATGAGCAGTTCTTC
TRBD1,TRBV29-1,TRBJ1-3,.,CSVEARTGSGNTIYF,TGCAGCGTTGAAGCCCGGACAGGGTCTGGAAACACCATATATTTT
TRBD1,TRBV5-1,TRBJ1-1,.,CASSLGDPTGVGEAFF,TGCGCCAGCAGCCTGGGGGACCCCACAGGGGTTGGTGAAGCTTTCTTT
.,TRBV6-4,TRBJ1-2,.,CASSSGNGYTF,TGTGCCAGCAGCTCCGGTAATGGCTACACCTTC
.,TRBV18,TRBJ2-7,.,CASSPTWAGPSYEQYF,TGTGCCAGCTCACCTACTTGGGCAGGGCCCTCCTACGAGCAGTACTTC
TRBD1,TRBV7-9,TRBJ2-7,.,CASSLRGQEGEQYF,TGTGCCAGCAGCTTAAGGGGACAGGAGGGCGAGCAGTACTTC
.,TRBV6-5,TRBJ2-5,.,CASSSAGGSQETQYF,TGTGCCAGCAGTTCGGCGGGTGGAAGCCAAGAGACCCAGTACTTC
TRBD1,TRBV28,TRBJ1-5,.,CAITQGDGNQPQHF,TGTGCCATTACACAGGGGGATGGAAATCAGCCCCAGCATTTT
.,TRBV2,TRBJ1-1,.,CASSEAAGENTEAFF,TGTGCCAGCAGTGAAGCGGCAGGTGAGAACACTGAAGCTTTCTTT
TRBD2,TRBV10-3,TRBJ2-3,.,CAISEGEGDTQYF,TGTGCCATCAGTGAGGGGGAGGGGGATACGCAGTATTTT
TRBD2,TRBV7-8,TRBJ2-3,.,CASSLRRGRASRADTQYF,TGTGCCAGCAGCTTACGGCGCGGGAGGGCCAGTAGGGCAGATACGCAGTATTTT
TRBD2,TRBV19,TRBJ2-2,.,CASSNSGTGELFF,TGTGCCAGTAGTAATAGCGGGACCGGGGAGCTGTTTTTT
TRBD2,TRBV4-2,TRBJ2-3,.,CASSQGPRTSGRVTDTQYF,TGTGCCAGCAGCCAAGGCCCCCGGACTAGCGGGAGGGTCACAGATACGCAGTATTTT